This TCR beta chain was identified in a study of blood T cell repertoires in COVID-19 (dated by TCRdb to about 2020). Concerning the study at large: Collaborator samples came from the United States, Italy and Spain and covered acute and convalescent phases of COVID-19. The repertoires were released in a freely available public database meant as a resource for research on the immune response to SARS-CoV-2. The sample metadata nearly always contained a de-identified subject ID, COVID-19 status, age in years and sex. Samples were obtained from the ongoing ImmuneRACE study (first 160 participants) and from 950 to 1,500 subjects provided by 6 global collaborators. The prospective study material was composed of cDNA or gDNA derived from T cells, B-cell-depleted T cells, or PBMCs. Subjects who had been exposed to COVID-19, were actively infected with it, or had recovered from it provided the deeply sampled blood TCRbeta repertoires that made up the dataset. Where HLA class I and class II types were available, the types were taken from metadata supplied by the sample provider, not from assay-based typing. Beyond this particular receptor, the publication reports: Clinical and demographic metadata were provided uncurated, with the amount varying by source and participant.

One collaborating source in Seattle enrolled patients during active infection and followed them longitudinally through the course of disease. Each collaborating institution followed its own protocols to collect whole blood in K2EDTA tubes. For TCRbeta analysis, collaborators shipped samples as frozen whole blood, isolated PBMCs, or DNA extracted from either of those sample types. TCRbeta CDR3 regions were amplified from genomic DNA by means of the immunoSEQ Assay, a bias-controlled multiplex PCR. On the authors' methods: The number of nucleated cells in each sample was estimated by amplification of reference gene primers within the assay. To quantify the absolute abundance of each unique TCRbeta CDR3 rearrangement, sequence reads were collapsed and filtered. For each sample, productive Simpson clonality was calculated as the square root of Simpson's diversity index over productive rearrangements. What TCRdb holds here is the immuneACCESS table cut down to in-frame rearrangements. Part of the clones is not present; checked against another copy, under half of the missing clones reflect an unresolved V gene, and the others are unexplained. V and J calls and clone size are those listed in that table; D and trimming were worked out from the DNA. Counted in this sample were about 430,000 clones; 70% to 90% of them appeared once. The top ten constitute 0.8% to 1% of the sample.

This clone was seen a single time. Its antigen specificity is not known. No much larger clone exists at a distance of one base, and base qualities are not known. V has 0 bases trimmed and J has 0 bases trimmed; junction bases matching no gene number 3. In the germline V gene (reference sequence), CDR1 corresponds to MNHEY and CDR2 to SMNVEV. CDR3 length: 16 amino acids, cysteine to phenylalanine. This entry keeps only the CDR3 DNA: 48 bases, framed from base 1. The sequence derives from a man aged 18 to 29 with COVID-19, enrolled during active disease. The sample consisted of peripheral blood. The sequence links TRBV27 to TRBJ1-1; 8 bases in between match TRBD1. DNA sequence: TGTGCCAGCAGTTTATCCCCGACAGGGGTGAACACTGAAGCTTTCTTT. Translation gives CASSLSPTGVNTEAFF.